One sample yielded the 13 T cell receptor beta chains listed below, sequenced in a study of Graves' ophthalmopathy and Graves' hyperthyroidism. TCR beta CDR3 amplification used RNA transcripts. The library came from an HTBI-primed first-round RT-PCR and a second-round multiplex PCR. TCRdb passed the multiplex PCR reads through MiXCR, listing each CDR3 protein once. The repertoire has 200,000 to 250,000 distinct CDR3 sequences, 20% to 25% of them found once; the top ten carry roughly 42%. The material sequenced was peripheral blood. Receptors were obtained from a woman aged 45 to 65 with Graves' ophthalmopathy.

This clonotype has at least ten counts. The chain joins TRBV30 to TRBJ2-7; D may be TRBD1 or TRBD2 (5 bases each). CDR3 length: 17 residues. Germline assignment: CDR1 GTSNPN and CDR2 SVGIG (reference sequence). Trimming took 6 bases from V and 2 from J, leaving 26 bases between them. This CDR3 is CACQLTRQRWIPYEQYF. The CDR3, as DNA: TGTGCCTGCCAACTCACCCGACAGCGGTGGATTCCCTACGAGCAGTACTTC.

The chain is built from TRBV28 and TRBJ2-5; D remains ambiguous. The CDR3 has 14 amino acids. Trimming took off 2 bases at V and 4 bases at J, with 11 bases between the two ends. Germline CDR1 is MDHEN and CDR2 is SYDVKM. CDR3 region: CASSLRVRGETQYF. CDR3 nucleotide sequence: TGTGCCAGCAGTTTACGGGTTCGAGGAGAGACCCAGTACTTC.

The V gene is TRBV10-2, the J gene TRBJ2-5; D gene uncertain. The CDR3 is 13 residues long. The germline gives CDR1 WSHSY, CDR2 SAAADI. Trimming removed 0 bases from V and 7 bases from J, with 9 bases in between. The CDR3 loop is CASSESSVVTQYF. CDR3 bases: TGCGCCAGCAGTGAGTCGTCTGTCGTGACCCAGTACTTC.

This clonotype was recorded at least ten times. The chain links TRBV30 to TRBJ1-2; the match to TRBD1 covers 7 bases. The length of the CDR3 is 13 residues. The germline gives CDR1 GTSNPN, CDR2 SVGIG (reference sequence). Trimming took 5 bases from V and 4 from J; bases not matched to a gene: 7. The CDR3 coding sequence is TGTGCCTGGGGGGTACAGGGGATCTATGGCTACACCTTC. It yields the protein CAWGVQGIYGYTF.

In this sample, this clonotype turned up many times. The chain is built from TRBV6-1 and TRBJ1-6; 8 bases are a match to TRBD1. CDR3 length equals 15 residues. The germline gives CDR1 MNHNS, CDR2 SASEGT. J was trimmed by 7 bases and V by 1 base; bases with no gene match: 3. CDR3 in amino acids: CASSEGTGMNSPLHF. In DNA, the CDR3 is TGTGCCAGCAGTGAAGGGACAGGGATGAATTCACCCCTCCACTTT.

This clonotype was found many times. This chain links TRBV6-1 with TRBJ2-5, with 10 bases fitting TRBD1. Unmatched junction bases numbered 10, after V lost 6 bases and J lost 3 bases. Germline loops: CDR1 MNHNS, CDR2 SASEGT. The CDR3 is 16 amino acids. The DNA for the CDR3 is TGTGCCAGCAGGCCAATGACAGGGGGCGTTGAAGAGACCCAGTACTTC. Its protein is CASRPMTGGVEETQYF.

This clonotype was counted ten times or more. The J gene is TRBJ2-3, the V gene TRBV20-1, with TRBD2 identical over 7 bases. V lost 6 bases to trimming and J lost 5 bases; unmatched junction nucleotides: 14. The CDR3 totals 15 residues. Germline V gives CDR1 DFQATT, CDR2 SNEGSKA (reference sequence). The CDR3 coding sequence is TGCAGTGCCAAAGGTCAGGCGGGAGAGTTAGATACGCAGTATTTT. Amino acids: CSAKGQAGELDTQYF.

This clonotype was counted at least ten times. The chain couples TRBV5-1 to TRBJ2-2; D might be TRBD1 (6 bases). The germline gives CDR1 SGHRS, CDR2 YFSETQ. This CDR3 spans 14 amino acids. V lost 3 bases to trimming and J lost 7 bases, with 13 bases between them. The CDR3 region has the DNA TGCGCCAGCAGCTCCGCAGGGGTTGGCGGGGAGCTGTTTTTT. This encodes CASSSAGVGGELFF.

This clonotype was seen repeatedly, ten times or more. This chain connects TRBV6-1 to TRBJ2-7, with 7 bases identical to TRBD2. The V gene end was trimmed by 6 bases and the J gene end by 2 bases; junction bases not matched to a gene: 10. The germline V gene encodes CDR1 MNHNS and CDR2 SASEGT. The CDR3 totals 15 residues. The CDR3 protein is CASSHPQRGPYEQYF. The CDR3 DNA follows: TGTGCCAGCAGCCACCCGCAGCGGGGACCCTACGAGCAGTACTTC.

This clonotype was counted a few times. The chain employs TRBV20-1 and TRBJ2-5, with D tentatively TRBD1 or TRBD2 (5 bases each). The V end was cut by 6 bases, the J end by 0 bases, with 14 bases between. Germline V gene data show CDR1 as DFQATT and CDR2 as SNEGSKA (reference sequence). The length of the CDR3 is 14 residues. The CDR3 region is CSARGAGNQETQYF. CDR3 in DNA: TGCAGTGCCCGAGGGGCAGGGAACCAAGAGACCCAGTACTTC.

In this sample, this clonotype turned up many times. CDR3 in amino acids: CASRDSNSNQPQHF. DNA of the CDR3: TGTGCCAGCAGGGACAGTAATAGCAATCAGCCCCAGCATTTT. The chain employs TRBV6-1 and TRBJ1-5; maybe TRBD1 (6 bases). Germline V lookup: CDR1 MNHNS, CDR2 SASEGT. The CDR3 consists of 14 residues. Deletions cut 6 bases from V and 0 bases from J, with 9 bases between.

V is TRBV20-1 and J is TRBJ1-1; 9 bases fit TRBD1. J lost 7 bases, V lost 0 bases, and 9 bases had no gene match. CDR1 is DFQATT and CDR2 is SNEGSKA in the germline V gene (reference sequence). There are 15 residues in the CDR3. In DNA form, the CDR3 reads TGCAGTGCTAGAGAGCAATACAGGGGGCTTAGTGAAGCTTTCTTT. It encodes CSAREQYRGLSEAFF.

The gene calls are TRBV2 and TRBJ2-2; no firm D call. CDR1 SNHLY and CDR2 FYNNEI come from the germline V gene. V was cut by 3 bases and J by 3 bases, with 11 bases left in between. The CDR3 extends over 15 amino acids. The CDR3 is CASSESMVDTGELFF. The CDR3, as DNA: TGTGCCAGCAGTGAGTCGATGGTGGACACCGGGGAGCTGTTTTTT.